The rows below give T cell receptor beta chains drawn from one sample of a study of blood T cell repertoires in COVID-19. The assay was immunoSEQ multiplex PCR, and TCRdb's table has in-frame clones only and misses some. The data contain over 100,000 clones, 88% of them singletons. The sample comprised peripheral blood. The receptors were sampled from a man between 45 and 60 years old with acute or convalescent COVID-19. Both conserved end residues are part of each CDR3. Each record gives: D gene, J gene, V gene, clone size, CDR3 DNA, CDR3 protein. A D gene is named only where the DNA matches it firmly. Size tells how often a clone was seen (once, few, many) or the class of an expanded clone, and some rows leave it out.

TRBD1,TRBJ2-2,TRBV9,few,TGTGCCAGCAGCCCAAACAGGGGGCAAAACGGGGAGCTGTTTTTT,CASSPNRGQNGELFF
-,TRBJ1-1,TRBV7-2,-,TGTGCCAGCAGCTTCCTCAGGGCCACGAACACTGAAGCTTTCTTT,CASSFLRATNTEAFF
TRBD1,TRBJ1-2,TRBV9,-,TGTGCCAGCAGCACGCAGGGGGGCAACTATGGCTACACCTTC,CASSTQGGNYGYTF
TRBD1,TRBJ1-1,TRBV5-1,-,TGCGCCAGCAGCTTGGGGCTAGACAGGGGAATGAACACTGAAGCTTTCTTT,CASSLGLDRGMNTEAFF
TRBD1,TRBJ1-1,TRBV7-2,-,TGTGCCAGCAGCTTGACAGGGATGAGGGCTGAAGCTTTCTTT,CASSLTGMRAEAFF
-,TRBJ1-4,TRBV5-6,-,TGTGCCAGCAGCCCCCGGACGGGGAATGAAAAACTGTTTTTT,CASSPRTGNEKLFF
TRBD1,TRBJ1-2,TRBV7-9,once,TGTGCCAGCAGCTCCCGCGACCGGACAGGGACTGATGGCTACACCTTC,CASSSRDRTGTDGYTF
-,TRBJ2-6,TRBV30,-,TGTGCCTGGAGTGCCCCCTGGAGCTCTGGGGCCAACGTCCTGACTTTC,CAWSAPWSSGANVLTF
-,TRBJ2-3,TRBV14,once,TGTGCCAGCAGCCGCACAGGATTCACAGATACGCAGTATTTT,CASSRTGFTDTQYF
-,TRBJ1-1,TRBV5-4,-,TGTGCCAGCAGTTCCCTGGGCCCGAACACTGAAGCTTTCTTT,CASSSLGPNTEAFF
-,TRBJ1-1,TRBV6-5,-,TGTGCCAGCAGTTGGGAGGGGGTGGGTAGGACTGAAGCTTTCTTT,CASSWEGVGRTEAFF
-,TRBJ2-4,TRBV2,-,TGTGCCAGCAACATTTTGTCCGACATTCAGTACTTC,CASNILSDIQYF
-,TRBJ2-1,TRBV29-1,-,TGCAGCGTGGAGAGTGAGAATGAGCAGTTCTTC,CSVESENEQFF
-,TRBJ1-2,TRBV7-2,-,TGTGCCAGCAGCTTAGGCGCAGCGGCCTATGGCTACACCTTC,CASSLGAAAYGYTF
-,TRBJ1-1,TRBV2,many,TGTGCCAGCAGTGAATATCTGGGGAGCACTGAAGCTTTCTTT,CASSEYLGSTEAFF
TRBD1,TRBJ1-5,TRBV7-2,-,TGTGCCAGCAGCTCCTGGACAGGGTCTAATCAGCCCCAGCATTTT,CASSSWTGSNQPQHF
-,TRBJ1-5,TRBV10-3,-,TGTGCCACCCGACAGGCCGATCTTTGGCAGCCCCAGCATTTT,CATRQADLWQPQHF
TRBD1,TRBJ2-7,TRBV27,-,TGTGCCAGCAGTTTAACAGGGGTGGTTTACGAGCAGTACTTC,CASSLTGVVYEQYF
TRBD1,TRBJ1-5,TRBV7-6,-,TGTGCCAGCAGCCCAGAGAGGGGGCGAGCCCAGCATTTT,CASSPERGRAQHF
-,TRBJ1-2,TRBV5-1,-,TGCGCCAGCAGCTTGGCCGGTGATGGCTACACCTTC,CASSLAGDGYTF
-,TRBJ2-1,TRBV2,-,TGTGCCAGCAGTGTATTACGGGAGCAGTTCTTC,CASSVLREQFF
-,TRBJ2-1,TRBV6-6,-,TGTGCCAGCACTTTGGGGCCGTACAATGAGCAGTTCTTC,CASTLGPYNEQFF
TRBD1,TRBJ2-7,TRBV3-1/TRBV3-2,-,TGTGCCAGCAGCCCGACAGGGGTGAGCGACGAGCAGTACTTC,CASSPTGVSDEQYF
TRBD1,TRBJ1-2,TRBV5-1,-,TGCGCCAGCAGCACTACGTACACAGGGGGCGCAAGCTATGGCTACACCTTC,CASSTTYTGGASYGYTF
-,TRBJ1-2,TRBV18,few,TGTGCCAGCTCACCTCTAAGGGGCCCCGGTGGCTACACCTTC,CASSPLRGPGGYTF
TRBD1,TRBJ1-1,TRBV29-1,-,TGCAGCGTTGAGACAGGGACCATGAACACTGAAGCTTTCTTT,CSVETGTMNTEAFF
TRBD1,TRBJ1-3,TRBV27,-,TGTGCCAGCAGATCGACAGGGGGAACGAGTGGAAACACCATATATTTT,CASRSTGGTSGNTIYF
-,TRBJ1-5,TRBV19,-,TGTGCCAGTAAAATGGAGGAGGGCCCTCAGCCCCAGCATTTT,CASKMEEGPQPQHF
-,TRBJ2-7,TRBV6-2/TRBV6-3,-,TGTGCCAGCAGTTACTCGATCTTGGGCTTTGAGCAGTACTTC,CASSYSILGFEQYF
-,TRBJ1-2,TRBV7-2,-,TGTGCCAGCAGCCCCGGGGTGCTAAACTATGGCTACACCTTC,CASSPGVLNYGYTF
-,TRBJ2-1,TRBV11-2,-,TGTGCCAGCAGCTTCCTTGACAATGAGCAGTTCTTC,CASSFLDNEQFF
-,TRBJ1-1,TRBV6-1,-,TGTGCCAGCAGTGAAGATTGGCAGTACACTGAAGCTTTCTTT,CASSEDWQYTEAFF
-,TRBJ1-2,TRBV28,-,TGTGCCAGCAGTTTGGGGGGGGCCTTCTATGGCTACACCTTC,CASSLGGAFYGYTF
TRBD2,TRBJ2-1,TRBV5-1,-,TGCGCCAGCAGCGCCCTAGCGGGATACGCCTACAATGAGCAGTTCTTC,CASSALAGYAYNEQFF
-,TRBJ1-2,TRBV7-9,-,TGTGCCAGCAGCCTGGCCCCAGGTTATGGCTACACCTTC,CASSLAPGYGYTF
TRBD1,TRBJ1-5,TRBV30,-,TGTGCCTGGAGCCCGGGACAGGGCAATCAGCCCCAGCATTTT,CAWSPGQGNQPQHF
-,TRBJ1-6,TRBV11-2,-,TGTGCCAGCACCGGGGGGGGTCCCCTCCACTTT,CASTGGGPLHF
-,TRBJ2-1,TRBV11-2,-,TGTGCCAGCAGCCTGATCGGGAGTAGGAATGAGCAGTTCTTC,CASSLIGSRNEQFF
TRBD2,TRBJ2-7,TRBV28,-,TGTGCCAGCAGTTTAGATAGCGGGAGGGTTACCTACGAGCAGTACTTC,CASSLDSGRVTYEQYF
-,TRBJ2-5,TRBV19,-,TGTGCCAGTAGAGGGGCCACTTGGGAGACCCAGTACTTC,CASRGATWETQYF
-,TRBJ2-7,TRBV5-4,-,TGTGCCAGCAGCTTGGGACAATCCTCCTACGAGCAGTACTTC,CASSLGQSSYEQYF
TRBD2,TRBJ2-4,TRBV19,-,TGTGCCAGTAGTGTCGGACTAGCGGGGGACAAAAACATTCAGTACTTC,CASSVGLAGDKNIQYF
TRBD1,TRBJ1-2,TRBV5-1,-,TGCGCCAGCAGCTTGAGACCCTCTGGGACAGTTTCCTATGGCTACACCTTC,CASSLRPSGTVSYGYTF
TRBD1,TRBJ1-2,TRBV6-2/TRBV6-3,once,TGTGCCAGCAGTATGGACAGGGCCGATGGCTACACCTTC,CASSMDRADGYTF
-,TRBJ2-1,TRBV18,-,TGTGCCAGCTCCCCCCGTGCAGGGGCCGCCTACAATGAGCAGTTCTTC,CASSPRAGAAYNEQFF
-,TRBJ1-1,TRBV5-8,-,TGTGCCAGCATAGGGGCAGGGAACATGAACACTGAAGCTTTCTTT,CASIGAGNMNTEAFF
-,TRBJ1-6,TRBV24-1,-,TGTGCCACCGGAGAGGGAATCTCCTATAATTCACCCCTCCACTTT,CATGEGISYNSPLHF
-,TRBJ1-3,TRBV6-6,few,TGTGCCAGCAGTTCCGAAAGCCAAGCACCCATATATTTT,CASSSESQAPIYF
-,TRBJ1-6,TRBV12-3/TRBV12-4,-,TGTGCCACCCGAGGGGGGAGGGGATCACCCCTCCACTTT,CATRGGRGSPLHF
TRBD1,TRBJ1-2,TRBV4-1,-,TGCGCCAGCAGCCAGTTGACAGGGGGCGCGGTACGTGGCTACACCTTC,CASSQLTGGAVRGYTF
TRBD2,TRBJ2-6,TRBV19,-,TGTGCCAGTAGTATTGCGGGGGATAGCTCTGGGGCCAACGTCCTGACTTTC,CASSIAGDSSGANVLTF
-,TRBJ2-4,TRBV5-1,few,TGCGCCAGCAGCCCCGGGTTTGGCATTCAGTACTTC,CASSPGFGIQYF
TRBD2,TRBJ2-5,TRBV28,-,TGTGCCAGCAGGGTACTAGCGGGAGGAGGAGAGACCCAGTACTTC,CASRVLAGGGETQYF
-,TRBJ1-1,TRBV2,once,TGTGCCAGCATGTTACTGGGGGGAGCTGAAGCTTTCTTT,CASMLLGGAEAFF